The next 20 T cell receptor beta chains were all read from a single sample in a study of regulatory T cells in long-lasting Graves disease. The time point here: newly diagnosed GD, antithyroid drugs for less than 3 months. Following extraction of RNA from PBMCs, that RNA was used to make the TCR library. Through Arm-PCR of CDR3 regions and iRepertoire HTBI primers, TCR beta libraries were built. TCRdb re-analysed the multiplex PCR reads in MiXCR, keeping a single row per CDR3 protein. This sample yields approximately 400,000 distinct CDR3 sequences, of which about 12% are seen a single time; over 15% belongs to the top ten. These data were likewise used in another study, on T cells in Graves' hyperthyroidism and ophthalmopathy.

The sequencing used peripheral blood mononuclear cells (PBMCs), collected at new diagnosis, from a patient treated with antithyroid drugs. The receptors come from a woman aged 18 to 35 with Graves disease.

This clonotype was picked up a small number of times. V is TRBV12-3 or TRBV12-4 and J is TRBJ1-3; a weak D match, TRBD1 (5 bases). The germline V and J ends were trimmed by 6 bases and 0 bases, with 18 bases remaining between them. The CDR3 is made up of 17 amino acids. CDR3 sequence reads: CASRGTATAYSGNTIYF. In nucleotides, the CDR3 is TGTGCCAGCAGAGGGACCGCGACGGCTTACTCTGGAAACACCATATATTTT.

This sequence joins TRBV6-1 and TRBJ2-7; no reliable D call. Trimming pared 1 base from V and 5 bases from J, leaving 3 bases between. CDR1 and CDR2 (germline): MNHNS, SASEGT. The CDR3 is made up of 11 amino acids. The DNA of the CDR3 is TGTGCCAGCAGTGAAGGAAACGAGCAGTACTTC. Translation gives CASSEGNEQYF.

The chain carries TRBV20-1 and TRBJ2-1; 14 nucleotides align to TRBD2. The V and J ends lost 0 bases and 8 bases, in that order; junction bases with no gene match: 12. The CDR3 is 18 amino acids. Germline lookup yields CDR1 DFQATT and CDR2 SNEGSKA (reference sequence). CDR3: CSARDAGGLAGVGDEQFF. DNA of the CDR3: TGCAGTGCTAGAGATGCGGGGGGACTAGCGGGAGTCGGGGATGAGCAGTTCTTC.

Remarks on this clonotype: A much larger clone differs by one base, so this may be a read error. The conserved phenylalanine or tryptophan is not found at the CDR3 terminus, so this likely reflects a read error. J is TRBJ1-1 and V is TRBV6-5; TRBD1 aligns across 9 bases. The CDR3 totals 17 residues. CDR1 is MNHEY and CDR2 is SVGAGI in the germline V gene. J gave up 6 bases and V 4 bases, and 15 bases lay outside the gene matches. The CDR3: CASSSIPTGGINAEAFL. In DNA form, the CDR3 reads TGTGCCAGCAGTTCCATACCCACAGGGGGCATTAACGCTGAAGCTTTCCTT.

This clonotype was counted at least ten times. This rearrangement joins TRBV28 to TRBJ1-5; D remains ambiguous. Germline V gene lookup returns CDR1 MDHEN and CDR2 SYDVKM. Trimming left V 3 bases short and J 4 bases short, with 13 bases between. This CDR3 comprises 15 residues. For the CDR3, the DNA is TGTGCCAGCAGTTTGTTGATGGCGGGGAATCAGCCCCAGCATTTT. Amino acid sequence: CASSLLMAGNQPQHF.

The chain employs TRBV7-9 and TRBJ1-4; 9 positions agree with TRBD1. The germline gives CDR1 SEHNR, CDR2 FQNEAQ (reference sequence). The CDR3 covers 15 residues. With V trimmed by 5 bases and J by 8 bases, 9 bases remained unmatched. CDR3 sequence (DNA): TGTGCCAGCAGCGAGGGACAGGGTCTCAGGGAAAAACTGTTTTTT. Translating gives CASSEGQGLREKLFF.

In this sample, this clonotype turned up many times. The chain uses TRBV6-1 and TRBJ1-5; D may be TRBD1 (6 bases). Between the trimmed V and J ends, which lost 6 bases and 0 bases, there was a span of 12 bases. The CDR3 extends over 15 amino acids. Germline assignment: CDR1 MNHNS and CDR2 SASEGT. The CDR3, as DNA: TGTGCCAGCAGACAGGGTCCTTATAGCAATCAGCCCCAGCATTTT. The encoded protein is CASRQGPYSNQPQHF.

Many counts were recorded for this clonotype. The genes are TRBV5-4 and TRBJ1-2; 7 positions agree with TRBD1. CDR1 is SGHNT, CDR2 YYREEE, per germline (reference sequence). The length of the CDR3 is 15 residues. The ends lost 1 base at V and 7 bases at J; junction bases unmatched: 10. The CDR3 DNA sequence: TGTGCCAGCAGCTTGATACAGGGGTCTGCTAGTGGCTACACCTTC. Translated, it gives CASSLIQGSASGYTF.

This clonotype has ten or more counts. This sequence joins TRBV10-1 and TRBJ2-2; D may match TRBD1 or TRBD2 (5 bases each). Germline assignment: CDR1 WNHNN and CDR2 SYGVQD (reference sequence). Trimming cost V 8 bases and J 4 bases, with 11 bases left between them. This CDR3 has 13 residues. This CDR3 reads CASGTRGTGELFF. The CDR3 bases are TGCGCCAGCGGCACTAGGGGCACCGGGGAGCTGTTTTTT.

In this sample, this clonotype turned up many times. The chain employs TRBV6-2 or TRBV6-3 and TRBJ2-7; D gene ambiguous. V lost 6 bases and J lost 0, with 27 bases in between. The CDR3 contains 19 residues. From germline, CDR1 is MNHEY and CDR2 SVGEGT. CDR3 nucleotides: TGTGCCAGCAGCCCCCCAAGGAATTTAATGTACAAAAGCTCCTACGAGCAGTACGTC. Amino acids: CASSPPRNLMYKSSYEQYV.

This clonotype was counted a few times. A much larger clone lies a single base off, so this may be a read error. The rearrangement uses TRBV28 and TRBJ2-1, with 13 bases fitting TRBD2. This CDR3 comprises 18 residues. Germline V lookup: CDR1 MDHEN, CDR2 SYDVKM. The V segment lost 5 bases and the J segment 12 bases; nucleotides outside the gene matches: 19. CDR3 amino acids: CASSALSPTSGGSGGQFF. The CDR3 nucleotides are TGTGCCAGCAGTGCACTTTCTCCGACTAGCGGGGGGTCAGGTGGGCAGTTCTTC.

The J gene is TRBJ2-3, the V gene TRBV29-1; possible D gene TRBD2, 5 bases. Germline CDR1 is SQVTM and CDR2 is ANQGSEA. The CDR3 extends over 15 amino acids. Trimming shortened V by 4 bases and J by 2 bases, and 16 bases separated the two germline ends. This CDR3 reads CSVGLLEPLTDTQYF. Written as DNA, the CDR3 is TGCAGCGTTGGCTTACTAGAACCACTCACAGATACGCAGTATTTT.

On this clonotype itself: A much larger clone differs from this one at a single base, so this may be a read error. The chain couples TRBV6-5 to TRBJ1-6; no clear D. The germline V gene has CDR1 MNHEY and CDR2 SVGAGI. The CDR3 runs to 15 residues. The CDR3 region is CAGSYLTAGNSPLHF. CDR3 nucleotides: TGTGCCGGCAGTTACCTTACGGCAGGCAATTCACCCCTCCACTTT.

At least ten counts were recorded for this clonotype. The CDR3 nucleotides read TGTGCCAGCAAGGGGAATAGCCAACGCTCCTACGAGCAGTACTTC. It yields the protein CASKGNSQRSYEQYF. The chain uses TRBV7-9 and TRBJ2-7; tentatively, D is TRBD1 (5 bases). CDR1 and CDR2 (germline): SEHNR, FQNEAQ (reference sequence). There are 15 residues in the CDR3. The germline V and J ends were trimmed by 7 bases and 0 bases, with 16 bases remaining between them.

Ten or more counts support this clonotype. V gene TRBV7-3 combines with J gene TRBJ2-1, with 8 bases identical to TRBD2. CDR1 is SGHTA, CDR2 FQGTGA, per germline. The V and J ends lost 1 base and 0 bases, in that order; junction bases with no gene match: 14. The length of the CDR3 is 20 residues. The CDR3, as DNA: TGTGCCAGCAGCTTAAACCGTCCCGGGGGGGCCTGGAGCTCCTACAATGAGCAGTTCTTC. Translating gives CASSLNRPGGAWSSYNEQFF.

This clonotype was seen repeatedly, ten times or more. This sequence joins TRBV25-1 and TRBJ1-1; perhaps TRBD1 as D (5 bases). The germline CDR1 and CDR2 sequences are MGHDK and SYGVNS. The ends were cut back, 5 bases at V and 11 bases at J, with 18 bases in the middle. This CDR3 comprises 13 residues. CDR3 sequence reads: CASSQTRRGGAFF. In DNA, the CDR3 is TGTGCCAGCAGTCAAACCCGGAGGGGTGGGGCTTTCTTT.

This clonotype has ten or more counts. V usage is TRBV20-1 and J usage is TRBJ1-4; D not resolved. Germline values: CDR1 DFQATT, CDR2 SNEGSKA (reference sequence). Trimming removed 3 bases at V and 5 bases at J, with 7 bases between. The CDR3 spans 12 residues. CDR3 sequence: CSASARNEKLFF. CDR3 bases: TGCAGTGCTAGTGCACGAAATGAAAAACTGTTTTTT.

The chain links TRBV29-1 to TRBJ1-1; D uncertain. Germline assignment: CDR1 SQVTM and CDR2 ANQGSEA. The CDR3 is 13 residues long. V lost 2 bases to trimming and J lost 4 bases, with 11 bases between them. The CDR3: CSVERGGGTEAFF. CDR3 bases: TGCAGCGTTGAACGGGGTGGCGGCACTGAAGCTTTCTTT.

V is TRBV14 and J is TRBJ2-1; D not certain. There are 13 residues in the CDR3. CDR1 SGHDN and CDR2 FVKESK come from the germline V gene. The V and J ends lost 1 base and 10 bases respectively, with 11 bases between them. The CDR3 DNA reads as TGTGCCAGCAGCCAAGTGCCGTTTGAGGAGCAGTTCTTC. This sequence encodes CASSQVPFEEQFF.

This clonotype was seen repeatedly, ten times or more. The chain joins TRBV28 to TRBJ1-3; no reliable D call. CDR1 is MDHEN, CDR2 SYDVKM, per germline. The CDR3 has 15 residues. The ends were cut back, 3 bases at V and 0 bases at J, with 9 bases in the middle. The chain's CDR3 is CASSLYSPSGNTIYF. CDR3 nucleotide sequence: TGTGCCAGCAGTTTGTACAGTCCCTCTGGAAACACCATATATTTT.